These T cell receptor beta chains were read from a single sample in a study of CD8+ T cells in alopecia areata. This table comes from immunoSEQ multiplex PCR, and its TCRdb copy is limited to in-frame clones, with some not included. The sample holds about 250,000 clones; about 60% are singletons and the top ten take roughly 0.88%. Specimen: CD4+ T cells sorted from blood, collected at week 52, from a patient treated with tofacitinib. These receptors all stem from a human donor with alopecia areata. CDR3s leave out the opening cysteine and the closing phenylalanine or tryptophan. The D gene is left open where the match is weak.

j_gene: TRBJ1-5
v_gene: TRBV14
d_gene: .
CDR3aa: ASSLPGQPQH

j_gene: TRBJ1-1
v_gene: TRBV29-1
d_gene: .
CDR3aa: SAGQRQLEAF

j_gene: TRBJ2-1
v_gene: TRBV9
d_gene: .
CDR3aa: ASSEGIGEQF

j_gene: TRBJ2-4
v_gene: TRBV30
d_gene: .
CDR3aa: AWESENIQY

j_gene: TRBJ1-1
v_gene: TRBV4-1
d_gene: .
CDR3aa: ASRLQGSTEAF

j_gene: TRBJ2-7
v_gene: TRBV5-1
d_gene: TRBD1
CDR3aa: ASSQWTGGGLGY

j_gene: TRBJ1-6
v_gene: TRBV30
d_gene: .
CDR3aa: AWSAGGYNSPLH

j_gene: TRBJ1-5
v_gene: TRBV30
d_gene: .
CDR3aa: AWSVGGNQPQH

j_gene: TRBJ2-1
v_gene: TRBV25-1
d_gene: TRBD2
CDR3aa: ASSDSGGPNEQF

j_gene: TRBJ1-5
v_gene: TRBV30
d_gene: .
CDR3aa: AWSPRDNSYSNQPQH

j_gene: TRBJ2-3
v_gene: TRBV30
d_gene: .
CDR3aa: AWSVAGRNTDTQY

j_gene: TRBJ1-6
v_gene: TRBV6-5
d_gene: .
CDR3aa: ASSYSDKDNSPLH

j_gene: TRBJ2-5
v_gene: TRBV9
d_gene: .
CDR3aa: ASSVRSPPQETQY

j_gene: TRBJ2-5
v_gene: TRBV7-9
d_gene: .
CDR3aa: ASSSVGVSKTQY

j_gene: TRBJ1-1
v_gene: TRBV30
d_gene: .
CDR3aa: ASSVGATEAF

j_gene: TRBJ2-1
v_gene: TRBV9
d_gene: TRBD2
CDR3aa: ASSPISGSLNEQF

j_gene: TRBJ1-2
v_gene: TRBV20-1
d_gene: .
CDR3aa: SARGQDGYT

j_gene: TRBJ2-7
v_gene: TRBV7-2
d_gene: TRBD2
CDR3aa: ASSYQRGGSYEQY

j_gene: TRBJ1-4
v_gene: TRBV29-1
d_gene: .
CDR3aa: SVEDPGEKLF

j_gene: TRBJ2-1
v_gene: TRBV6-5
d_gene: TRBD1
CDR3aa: ASSYSTGYEQF

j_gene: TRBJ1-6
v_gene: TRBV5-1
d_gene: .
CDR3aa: ASSLGQVIHSPLH

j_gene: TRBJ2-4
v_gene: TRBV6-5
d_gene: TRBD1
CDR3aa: ASHSPRTGNIQY

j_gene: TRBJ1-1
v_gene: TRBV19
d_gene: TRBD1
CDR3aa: ASSSGQGATEAF

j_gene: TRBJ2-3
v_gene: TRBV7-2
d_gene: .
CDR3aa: ASSLGLADTQY

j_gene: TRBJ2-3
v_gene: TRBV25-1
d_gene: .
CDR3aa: ASSVQGGSTDTQY

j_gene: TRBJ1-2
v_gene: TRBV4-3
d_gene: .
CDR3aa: ASSPGQTSNYGYT

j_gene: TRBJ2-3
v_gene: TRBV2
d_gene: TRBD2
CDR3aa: ASLAGASTDTQY

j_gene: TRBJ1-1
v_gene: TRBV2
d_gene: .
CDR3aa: ASSEGREANTEAF

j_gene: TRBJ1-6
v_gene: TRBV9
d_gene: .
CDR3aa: ASSVDSDYSPLH

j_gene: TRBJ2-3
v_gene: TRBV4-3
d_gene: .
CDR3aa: ASSFWGRDTQY

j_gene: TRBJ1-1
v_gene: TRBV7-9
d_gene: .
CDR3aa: ASSFSRTEAF

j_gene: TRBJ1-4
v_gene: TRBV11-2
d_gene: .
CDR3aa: ASSFMATTEEKLF

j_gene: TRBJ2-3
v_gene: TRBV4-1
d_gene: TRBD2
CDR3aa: ASSQAGGDARDTQY

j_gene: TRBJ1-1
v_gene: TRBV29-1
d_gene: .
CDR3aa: SVGPEAF

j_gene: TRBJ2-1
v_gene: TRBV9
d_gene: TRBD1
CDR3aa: ASSAQGAAYNEQF

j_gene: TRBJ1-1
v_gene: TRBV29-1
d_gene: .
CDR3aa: SVVSQAFTEAF

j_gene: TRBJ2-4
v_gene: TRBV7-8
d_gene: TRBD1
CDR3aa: ASSFGQDIQY

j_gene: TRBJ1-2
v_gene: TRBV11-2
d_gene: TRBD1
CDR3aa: ASRSMTGKSNYGYT

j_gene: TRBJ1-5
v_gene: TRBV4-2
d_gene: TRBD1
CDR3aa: ASSQGTGQGNQPQH

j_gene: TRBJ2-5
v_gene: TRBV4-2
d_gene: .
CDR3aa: ASSQEAPQAEETQY

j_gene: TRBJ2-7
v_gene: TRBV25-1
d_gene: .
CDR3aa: ASSESESGGQY

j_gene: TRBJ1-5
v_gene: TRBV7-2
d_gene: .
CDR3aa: ASSGARGNQPQH

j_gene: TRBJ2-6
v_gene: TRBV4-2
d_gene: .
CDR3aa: ASSGNEQGSGANVLT

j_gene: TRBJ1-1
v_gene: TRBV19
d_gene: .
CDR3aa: ASSTDRMNTEAF

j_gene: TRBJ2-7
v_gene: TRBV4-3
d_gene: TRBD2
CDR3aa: ASSQDNKFGLAGSSYEQY

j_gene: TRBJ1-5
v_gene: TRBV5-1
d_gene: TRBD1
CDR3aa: ASSIGQGDQPQH